This TCR beta chain was documented in a study of T cells in women clearing cervical HPV infection. Study-level information: Case blood was drawn when the lesion was first found; control blood after infection became undetectable. HLA type stays a possible confounder, typing being limited.

Average input was around 1,200 ng genomic DNA for immunoSEQ TCR beta CDR3 amplification. TCRdb's copy holds only in-frame clones and misses some; the assay was immunoSEQ multiplex PCR. The data show some 43,000 clones, and the top ten clones hold approximately 1%. CDR3 size: 13 residues. In germline, CDR1 is KGHSH, CDR2 LQKENI. Each participant carried one incident cervical HPV16 infection only. With regard to this clone: The read stops 3 residues short of the end of the CDR3; the missing end is completed from the germline J gene.

V and J are TRBV18 and TRBJ1-2; no firm D call. The TCR originated in a woman aged 18 to 75 with a cervical HPV16 infection that either progressed to CIN3+ or cleared (not recorded which). The sequenced material came from blood buffy coat. The CDR3: CASSPQGQETYTF. CDR3 DNA (partial): TGTGCCAGCTCACCACAGGGCCAAGAGACC.